The 18 T cell receptor beta chains below were found in one sample sequenced in a study of cytomegalovirus exposure and HLA in healthy donors (dated by TCRdb to 2016 to 2017). The receptor library was made with the immunoSEQ multiplex PCR assay. For the multiplex PCR, a mixture combining 60 forward primers for TCR Vbeta segments and 13 reverse primers for TCR Jbeta segments was used. In TCRdb, the immuneACCESS table is reduced to in-frame sequences with V and J assigned. These tables do not hold every clone; where another copy was compared, an unresolved V gene accounts for under half, and the others remain unexplained. The sample yields 160,000 or so clones; approximately 80% were counted once. The ten largest clones take up around 1.4% of the sample. Sequenced input: PBMCs. These receptors came from a woman younger than 35 in good health and CMV-seronegative.

This clone was observed once. The chain couples TRBV27 to TRBJ1-6; D is possibly TRBD1 (6 bases). Germline V lookup: CDR1 MNHEY, CDR2 SMNVEV (reference sequence). The CDR3 has 15 amino acids. Trimming removed 5 bases from V and 9 bases from J, with 17 bases in between. DNA for the CDR3: TGTGCCAGCAGTAGGACAGTTCAAGAAGGTTCACCCCTCCACTTT. Residues: CASSRTVQEGSPLHF.

This clone was recorded a few times. The chain carries TRBV20-1 and TRBJ2-3; the D is unclear. This CDR3 spans 11 amino acids. Per germline, CDR1 DFQATT and CDR2 SNEGSKA (reference sequence). Trimming cost V 6 bases and J 5 bases, with 9 bases left between them. The CDR3 DNA is TGCAGTGCCAGTCCTGTAGATACGCAGTATTTT. As protein: CSASPVDTQYF.

The V gene is TRBV6-5, the J gene TRBJ1-5; no clear D. The CDR3 runs to 16 residues. V was clipped by 0 bases and J by 1 base, with 10 bases between them. Germline CDR1 MNHEY, CDR2 SVGAGI. CDR3 nucleotide sequence: TGTGCCAGCAGTTACTCGTGGCAGATCAGCAATCAGCCCCAGCATTTT. Translated, it gives CASSYSWQISNQPQHF.

In its sample, this clone was seen once. The chain uses TRBV11-2 and TRBJ2-7; 7 bases are shared with TRBD1. Germline V lookup: CDR1 SGHAT, CDR2 FQNNGV. This CDR3 contains 14 residues. After removal of 3 bases from V and 2 bases from J, the junction contained 4 bases not matched to a gene. CDR3 coding DNA: TGTGCCAGCAGCTTGTTAGGGGGCGCCTACGAGCAGTACTTC. Translating gives CASSLLGGAYEQYF.

This clone was counted a single time. This chain connects TRBV5-4 to TRBJ2-3; 8 positions match TRBD2. Germline V gene sequence: CDR1 SGHNT, CDR2 YYREEE (reference sequence). This CDR3 contains 15 residues. The ends lost 5 bases at V and 0 bases at J; junction bases unmatched: 5. This chain's CDR3 is CASSLRLASTDTQYF. The CDR3 DNA reads as TGTGCCAGCAGTCTACGACTAGCGAGCACAGATACGCAGTATTTT.

The chain carries TRBV6-5 and TRBJ1-2; TRBD1 matches 9 bases. Germline CDR1 MNHEY, CDR2 SVGAGI. CDR3 length equals 15 residues. Trimming removed 3 bases from V and 4 bases from J; junction bases left unmatched: 6. CDR3 coding DNA: TGTGCCAGCAGTTATAAACAGGGGGCGGCCTATGGCTACACCTTC. This translates into CASSYKQGAAYGYTF.

This clone has only a few counts. CDR3 region: CASDDRAWGYTF. The DNA for the CDR3 is TGTGCCAGTGATGACAGGGCCTGGGGCTACACCTTC. The rearrangement uses TRBV19 and TRBJ1-2; TRBD1 aligns across 7 bases. CDR3 length: 12 residues. CDR1 and CDR2 (germline): LNHDA, SQIVND (reference sequence). V gave up 8 bases and J gave up 8 bases; unmatched junction bases: 8.

This rearrangement joins TRBV5-1 to TRBJ2-7; weak D call: TRBD1 (6 bases). Germline values: CDR1 SGHRS, CDR2 YFSETQ. The CDR3 is 16 residues long. The V end lost 0 bases, the J end lost 3 bases, and 16 bases lay between the germline ends. CDR3 residues: CASSLEAGGPVYEQYF. The CDR3 coding sequence is TGCGCCAGCAGCTTGGAAGCTGGGGGCCCGGTCTACGAGCAGTACTTC.

The chain uses TRBV6-1 and TRBJ1-6, with D uncertain. CDR3 length: 14 amino acids. V gave up 5 bases and J gave up 3 bases, with 8 bases separating them. Germline CDR1 MNHNS, CDR2 SASEGT. The CDR3 bases are TGTGCCAGCAGTCGAGGGATCTATAATTCACCCCTCCACTTT. As protein: CASSRGIYNSPLHF.

This rearrangement joins TRBV7-9 to TRBJ1-4; TRBD1 matches at 7 bases. Germline CDR1 SEHNR, CDR2 FQNEAQ (reference sequence). Unmatched junction bases numbered 10, after V lost 5 bases and J lost 7 bases. This CDR3 is built from 15 residues. The CDR3 coding sequence is TGTGCCAGCAGCCAAAAAGGGGGCGCGATTGAAAAACTGTTTTTT. Translating it yields CASSQKGGAIEKLFF.

The rearrangement joins TRBV19 to TRBJ2-1; 9 nucleotides line up with TRBD1. The CDR3 is made up of 13 amino acids. CDR1 and CDR2 (germline): LNHDA, SQIVND (reference sequence). J lost 2 bases, V lost 8 bases, and 1 base had no gene match. CDR3 in DNA: TGTGCCAGTCGGACAGGGGCCTACAATGAGCAGTTCTTC. Its translation: CASRTGAYNEQFF.

The rearrangement links TRBV6-1 to TRBJ1-2, with TRBD1 matching 9 bases. The germline V gene has CDR1 MNHNS and CDR2 SASEGT. Losses at the gene ends were 2 bases for V and 4 bases for J; bases not matched to a gene: 8. The CDR3 extends over 16 amino acids. The CDR3 loop is CASSEYSRDRVYGYTF. In nucleotides, the CDR3 is TGTGCCAGCAGTGAATATTCCCGGGACAGGGTCTATGGCTACACCTTC.

The chain combines TRBV19 with TRBJ1-5; no definite D call. V was pared by 5 bases and J by 2 bases, with 13 bases between. The CDR3 has 15 amino acids. Germline CDR1 and CDR2: LNHDA and SQIVND (reference sequence). The CDR3 loop reads CASSVTRSGNQPQHF. The CDR3 region has the DNA TGTGCCAGTAGTGTCACTAGGTCTGGCAATCAGCCCCAGCATTTT.

V is TRBV4-1 and J is TRBJ1-5, with 7 bases aligning to TRBD1. V gave up 1 base and J gave up 5 bases; unmatched junction bases: 8. Germline lookup yields CDR1 MGHRA and CDR2 YSYEKL. The CDR3 spans 16 residues. The CDR3 is CASSQVWGDRDQPQHF. The CDR3 nucleotides are TGCGCCAGCAGCCAAGTCTGGGGGGACAGAGATCAGCCCCAGCATTTT.

V is TRBV27 and J is TRBJ2-1; 11 bases are a match to TRBD2. The CDR3 extends over 13 amino acids. Unmatched junction bases numbered 2, after V lost 6 bases and J lost 7 bases. Germline CDR1 and CDR2: MNHEY and SMNVEV (reference sequence). In DNA form, the CDR3 reads TGTGCCAGCAGACTAGCGGGGGATAATGAGCAGTTCTTC. Its protein product is CASRLAGDNEQFF.

This chain links TRBV28 with TRBJ1-6; tentatively, D is TRBD1 (6 bases). CDR1 and CDR2 (germline): MDHEN, SYDVKM. V was clipped by 5 bases and J by 7 bases, with 18 bases between them. CDR3 size: 16 residues. The CDR3 bases are TGTGCCAGCAGTCAGAGCAGGGGATTGGGGAATTCACCCCTCCACTTT. Translated: CASSQSRGLGNSPLHF. Variable domain in full (rest from reference TRBV28 and TRBJ1-6): DVKVTQSSRYLVKRTGEKVFLECVQDMDHENMFWYRQDPGLGLRLIYFSYDVKMKEKGDIPEGYSVSREKKERFSLILESASTNQTSMYLCASSQSRGLGNSPLHFGNGTRLTVT.

The chain joins TRBV6-5 to TRBJ2-7; possibly TRBD1 for D (5 bases). Per the germline V gene, CDR1 is MNHEY and CDR2 is SVGAGI. Deletions cut 5 bases from V and 4 bases from J, with 9 bases between. This CDR3 spans 12 amino acids. The CDR3: CASSTDIYEQYF. The CDR3 nucleotides read TGTGCCAGCAGTACGGACATTTACGAGCAGTACTTC.

A single count supports this clone. The genes are TRBV25-1 and TRBJ2-7; 10 nucleotides agree with TRBD1. There are 18 residues in the CDR3. Germline CDR1 and CDR2: MGHDK and SYGVNS. The V and J ends lost 2 bases and 5 bases, in that order; junction bases with no gene match: 15. In DNA form, the CDR3 reads TGTGCCAGCAGTGAACAGATCTACCTCGGGACAGGGGCGAACGAGCAGTACTTC. Protein: CASSEQIYLGTGANEQYF.